This T cell receptor (beta chain) was documented in a study of blood T cell repertoires in COVID-19. Study-level information: Italy, Spain and the United States were the sources of the convalescent and acute COVID-19 samples. The cDNA or gDNA used as material had been derived from T cells, B-cell-depleted T cells, or PBMCs.

The CDR3 length is 16 residues. Germline CDR1 reads LNHNV; CDR2 reads YYDKDF (reference sequence). The V gene end was trimmed by 5 bases and the J gene end by 1 base; junction bases not matched to a gene: 10. Repertoires were generated with immunoSEQ multiplex PCR, while TCRdb's copy carries only in-frame clones and drops some. The table includes 190,000 or so clones, 85% to 90% detected once. Sample: peripheral blood. The sequence was obtained from a woman in her sixties or seventies with acute or convalescent COVID-19. The rearrangement uses TRBV15 and TRBJ1-1, with 7 nucleotides matching TRBD1. CDR3 region: CATSRDRARRNTEAFF. The CDR3, as DNA: TGTGCCACCAGCCGCGACAGGGCGAGGAGGAACACTGAAGCTTTCTTT. Together with reference TRBV15 and TRBJ1-1, the CDR3 gives the full variable domain: DAMVIQNPRYQVTQFGKPVTLSCSQTLNHNVMYWYQQKSSQAPKLLFHYYDKDFNNEADTPDNFQSRRPNTSFCFLDIRSPGLGDTAMYLCATSRDRARRNTEAFFGQGTRLTVV.